The present entry profiles one TCR beta chain with its context. It lacks a known antigen. This may arise from a read error, as a much more abundant clone is one base away. The data originate from a study of glioma-infiltrating T cells (dated by TCRdb to 2015 to 2016). Describing the broader study: Low-grade gliomas were WHO grade II oligodendrogliomas or astrocytomas, and glioblastomas were WHO grade IV tumors sampled at initial rather than recurrent diagnosis. Before surgery, glioma patients were given dexamethasone for six or fewer days. Sequencing coverage of roughly 4- to 10-fold of some 1 million peripheral T cells was targeted for blood libraries. Glioma tissue, non-neoplastic brain tissue and matched peripheral blood mononuclear cells were used as sources from which TCR alpha- and beta-chain repertoires were sequenced. To gauge divergence between tissue and blood T-cell populations, every tissue-infiltrating repertoire was compared against the peripheral blood repertoire from the same patient. Three low-grade glioma patients, several primary glioblastoma patients and three non-glioma patients contributing non-neoplastic brain tissue were included in the paired cohort. The full study reports these points: Patients with low tissue-blood divergence were marked by a signature set of shared blood CDR3 motifs, and that set was depleted in highly divergent patients. VJ-independent divergence between tissue and blood was lower than expected in non-neoplastic patients but higher than expected in all gliomas, particularly low-grade gliomas. Only a very small number of CDR3 sequences turned up in both tissue and blood, a result put down to high CDR3 diversity combined with limited sampling. Group comparisons rested on small numbers: three non-neoplastic, three low-grade glioma and seven or eight glioblastoma patients.

The iRepertoire nested amplicon-rescue multiplex PCR (arm-PCR) platform was used to amplify TCR alpha and beta CDR3 regions from RNA. For one-step reverse transcription and amplification, roughly 100-450 ng of tissue mRNA or PBMC total RNA was used as input. After bead purification, a secondary multiplex PCR added Illumina adapters, and libraries were gel-purified between 200 and 400 bp. The libraries contained internal 6-nucleotide barcodes that were used for demultiplexing. Sequencing of libraries was performed on an Illumina MiSeq with 2x220 or 2x250 nucleotide paired-end reads. The authors' pipeline ran thus. Paired reads were merged using FLASH 1.2.11 and were aligned to the GRCh37 human genome using BWA-MEM, after which TRA and TRB reads were extracted. V and J assignment used an IMGT-derived reference of cassette sequences and CDR3 motifs that included pseudogenes. Reads were translated in three frames, and productive CDR3s were defined as those with a C...FGXG motif and no stop codons. Clonotypes were defined as unique combinations of V-J cassette pair and CDR3 amino acid sequence. Filtering of reads was based on Hamming distance, with the threshold set by the sequence error rate of each sample in mapped regions. The raw public reads went through TCRdb reprocessing: fastp at Q25, MiXCR clone calling, in-frame beta chains kept. A single entry per CDR3 protein holds the most common genes and DNA from its merged rows. V and J calls and clone size were set by TCRdb, not the authors. The sample table contains 300,000 to 400,000 distinct CDR3 sequences; only one count was recorded for approximately 42% of them. More than 10% of the sample goes to the ten largest clones.

Immediately after resection, surgical brain or tumor specimens were cryofrozen in liquid nitrogen, and peripheral blood cells were collected at the same time. Measured from the cysteine to the phenylalanine, the CDR3 is 14 residues long. Only the CDR3 part of the read is kept: 42 bases, read in frame from the first base. Sequences DFQATT (CDR1) and SNEGSKA (CDR2) are obtained from the germline V gene (reference sequence). Sequencing was carried out using glioma tissue, nonneoplastic brain tissue, or PBMCs (not recorded which). The receptor chain draws on TRBV20-1 and TRBJ2-1; 10 nucleotides in the junction match TRBD2. The source of this sequence is a human donor with low-grade glioma or glioblastoma, undergoing nonglioma brain surgery, or in good health (not recorded which). The CDR3 sequence is CSSGKPGLANGQFF. Here is the DNA: TGCAGCTCAGGAAAACCGGGACTAGCGAATGGGCAGTTCTTC.